This T cell receptor (beta chain) was found in a study of early T cells in non-severe SARS-CoV-2 infection. Across the whole study: Bulk RNA taken from unsorted whole blood was sequenced, leaving chains unpaired. Study-level findings and limits: Using VDJdb, the matching emphasized anti-spike CD8 responses while missing private and CD4 specificities.

Concerning this clonotype: The target antigen is unknown.

Germline lookup yields CDR1 SQVTM and CDR2 ANQGSEA. The V end was cut by 6 bases, the J end by 4 bases, with 8 bases between. The CDR3 consists of 11 residues. Individual cDNA molecules received unique molecular identifiers. TCRdb used MiXCR to reprocess the 5' RACE reads, holding one entry per CDR3 protein. The table lists roughly 88,000 distinct CDR3 sequences, 12% to 15% of them singletons. The V and J genes are TRBV29-1 and TRBJ2-3; D gene ambiguous. The clonotype originates from an adult who was a healthcare worker with PCR-confirmed SARS-CoV-2 infection or an uninfected control (not recorded which). Sequenced input: whole blood. The CDR3 region has the DNA TGCAGCGTGAGACGGTCAGATACGCAGTATTTT. Translating gives CSVRRSDTQYF.